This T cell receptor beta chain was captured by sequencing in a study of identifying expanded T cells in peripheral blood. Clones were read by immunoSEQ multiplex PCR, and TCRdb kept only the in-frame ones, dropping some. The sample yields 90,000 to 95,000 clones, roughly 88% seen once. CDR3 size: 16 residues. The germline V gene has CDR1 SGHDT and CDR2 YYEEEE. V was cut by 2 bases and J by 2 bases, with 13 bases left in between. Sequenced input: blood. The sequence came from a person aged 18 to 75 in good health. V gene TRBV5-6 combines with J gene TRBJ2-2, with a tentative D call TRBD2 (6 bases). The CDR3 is CASSFGGTVNTGELFF. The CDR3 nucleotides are TGTGCCAGCAGCTTTGGCGGGACTGTCAACACCGGGGAGCTGTTTTTT.